Shown below are 8 T cell receptor beta chains from a single sample sequenced in a study of somatic mutations in cytotoxic T cells in rheumatoid arthritis. TCRdb's copy holds only in-frame clones and misses some; the assay was immunoSEQ multiplex PCR. The sample shows approximately 17,000 clones, 60% to 85% of them seen only once. Input material: CD8+ T cells sorted from blood. The origin of the receptors is an adult with rheumatoid arthritis.

The chain is built from TRBV4-1 and TRBJ1-2; D not resolved. Trimming took off 2 bases at V and 6 bases at J, with 7 bases between the two ends. Germline CDR1 and CDR2: MGHRA and YSYEKL. The CDR3 extends over 12 amino acids. The CDR3 coding sequence is TGCGCCAGCAGCCAATCCCTGGATGGCTACACCTTC. Translating gives CASSQSLDGYTF.

V usage is TRBV7-2 and J usage is TRBJ2-1, with 8 nucleotides matching TRBD2. The CDR3 sequence is 19 residues long. V trimming: 7 bases; J trimming: 8 bases; junction bases outside the gene matches: 25. Germline CDR1 and CDR2: SGHTA and FQGNSA. The DNA for the CDR3 is TGTGCCAGCAACTATCTCCAATCCCGTCTGACTAGCGTAAGCGATGAGCAGTTCTTC. Translating gives CASNYLQSRLTSVSDEQFF.

V usage is TRBV6-5 and J usage is TRBJ1-6; D perhaps matches TRBD1 (6 bases). V gave up 2 bases and J gave up 11 bases, with 7 bases separating them. The CDR3 is 12 residues long. Germline lookup yields CDR1 MNHEY and CDR2 SVGAGI. Here the CDR3 reads CASSYGGPPLHF. In DNA form, the CDR3 reads TGTGCCAGCAGTTACGGGGGGCCACCCCTCCACTTT.

The chain joins TRBV7-6 to TRBJ2-7; D is unclear. Between the trimmed V and J ends, which lost 2 bases and 4 bases, there was a span of 9 bases. This CDR3 is 13 amino acids long. Germline values: CDR1 SGHVS, CDR2 FNYEAQ. The DNA for the CDR3 is TGTGCCAGCAGCTTACACAGCAGTTACGAGCAGTACTTC. Protein product: CASSLHSSYEQYF.

CDR3 sequence (DNA): TGTGCCAGCAGCTTTACGAGGGGGCGCGGGGAGACCCAGTACTTC. The encoded protein is CASSFTRGRGETQYF. J is TRBJ2-5 and V is TRBV7-6; 7 nucleotides match TRBD1. This CDR3 spans 15 amino acids. Trimming removed 3 bases from V and 5 bases from J; junction bases left unmatched: 9. Germline V CDR1 and CDR2: SGHVS, FNYEAQ.

The gene calls are TRBV6-5 and TRBJ1-5; a weak D match, TRBD1 (5 bases). In germline, CDR1 is MNHEY, CDR2 SVGAGI. V dropped 5 bases and J dropped 6 bases, with 17 bases sitting between them. This CDR3 is 15 amino acids long. CDR3 DNA: TGTGCCAGCAGTCCCGGGACTTGGGGCGGTCAGCCCCAGCATTTT. Its protein product is CASSPGTWGGQPQHF.

The chain couples TRBV7-9 to TRBJ2-7; TRBD1 might be the D (5 bases). This CDR3 is 14 amino acids long. V was trimmed by 0 bases and J by 6 bases, leaving 12 bases between them. Germline loops: CDR1 SEHNR, CDR2 FQNEAQ (reference sequence). The CDR3, as DNA: TGTGCCAGCAGCTTAGCTAGCCAGGGTATCGAGCAGTACTTC. Residues: CASSLASQGIEQYF.

The rearrangement links TRBV10-3 to TRBJ1-1; no definite D call. Germline V gives CDR1 ENHRY, CDR2 SYGVKD. Trimming took off 0 bases at V and 8 bases at J, with 13 bases between the two ends. The CDR3 consists of 14 residues. CDR3 sequence (DNA): TGTGCCATCAGTGAGTCCCACGCCGGGTCAGAAGCTTTCTTT. Its protein product is CAISESHAGSEAFF.